Sequencing of this TCR beta chain was carried out in a study of PD-1 blockade in classical Hodgkin lymphoma. Germline-derived CDR1 and CDR2 are LNHDA and SQIVND (reference sequence). Between the trimmed V and J ends, which lost 1 base and 6 bases, there was a span of 13 bases. The CDR3 contains 15 residues. Brentuximab vedotin exposure varied, and every patient relapsed after autologous stem cell transplantation. Method: immunoSEQ multiplex PCR; TCRdb's copy keeps in-frame clones and lacks some. The table records approximately 79,000 clones, around 90% of them present only once. This TCR derives from a human donor with classical Hodgkin lymphoma. The V gene is TRBV19, the J gene TRBJ2-1; possibly TRBD1 for D (6 bases). The specimen was peripheral blood mononuclear cells (PBMCs), collected before the second cycle of nivolumab. The CDR3 nucleotides read TGTGCCAGTAGTATAGTACAGGGTACCCCCAATGAGCAGTTCTTC. It codes for CASSIVQGTPNEQFF.